The 14 T cell receptor beta chains below all came from one sample that was sequenced in a study of T cells in Graves' hyperthyroidism and ophthalmopathy. TCR beta CDR3 regions were amplified from RNA. First-round RT-PCR with HTBI primers amplified the TCR CDR3 region. MiXCR, applied by TCRdb to the multiplex PCR reads, yields one record per CDR3 protein. The sample carries about 380,000 distinct CDR3 sequences, approximately 12% recorded once. Sequenced: blood. The receptors derive from a young man with Graves' hyperthyroidism that later progressed to Graves' ophthalmopathy.

The chain combines TRBV12-3 or TRBV12-4 with TRBJ1-2, with D uncertain. Trimming shortened V by 8 bases and J by 4 bases, and 17 bases separated the two germline ends. The CDR3 spans 14 residues. The CDR3 spells CASSSGTYGYGYTF. Here the CDR3 DNA reads TGTGCCAGCTCCTCGGGTACGTACGGCTATGGCTACACCTTC.

V usage is TRBV6-1 and J usage is TRBJ1-2; 9 nucleotides agree with TRBD1. Germline trimming cut 6 bases from V and 2 bases from J; bases unmatched to any gene: 4. This CDR3 comprises 14 residues. The germline CDR1 and CDR2 sequences are MNHNS and SASEGT. CDR3 nucleotides: TGTGCCAGCAGGAAAGGGACAGGGAACTATGGCTACACCTTC. It translates to CASRKGTGNYGYTF.

This clonotype was picked up many times. V gene TRBV19 combines with J gene TRBJ1-1; D remains unclear. Trimming pared 5 bases from V and 2 bases from J, leaving 15 bases between. This CDR3 comprises 15 residues. Germline values: CDR1 LNHDA, CDR2 SQIVND (reference sequence). CDR3: CASSPQRAANTEAFF. CDR3 coding DNA: TGTGCCAGTAGTCCCCAACGGGCAGCCAACACTGAAGCTTTCTTT.

This clonotype turned up a few times. The chain joins TRBV20-1 to TRBJ1-3, with D tentatively TRBD1 (5 bases). The CDR3 spans 13 residues. CDR1 is DFQATT and CDR2 is SNEGSKA in the germline V gene (reference sequence). Trimming shortened V by 4 bases and J by 3 bases, and 10 bases separated the two germline ends. CDR3 DNA: TGCAGTGCTAAAACGGGGGTTGGAAACACCATATATTTT. This gives the protein CSAKTGVGNTIYF.

This sequence joins TRBV27 and TRBJ1-1, with a weak D call TRBD1 (6 bases). The CDR3 length is 15 residues. V shed 5 bases and J shed 4 bases, with 17 bases lying between them. Germline CDR1 reads MNHEY; CDR2 reads SMNVEV (reference sequence). CDR3 sequence reads: CASSLPQGRSTEAFF. CDR3 in DNA: TGTGCCAGCAGTCTACCACAGGGTAGGTCCACTGAAGCTTTCTTT.

This clonotype was counted many times. V is TRBV7-8 and J is TRBJ2-1; 9 nucleotides match TRBD2. CDR1 and CDR2 from the germline V gene are SGHVS and FQNEAQ. This CDR3 spans 15 amino acids. J was trimmed by 5 bases and V by 9 bases; bases with no gene match: 11. The CDR3 DNA is TGTGCCAGTATCCTTACGCGGGGGGGACACAATGAGCAGTTCTTC. Protein sequence: CASILTRGGHNEQFF.

This chain connects TRBV3-1 to TRBJ1-2; D is possibly TRBD1 (6 bases). Germline CDR1 LGHDT, CDR2 YNNKEL (reference sequence). V lost 0 bases, J lost 5 bases, and 22 bases lay in between. The CDR3 totals 18 residues. The CDR3 is CASSQDRGTGQWRYGYTF. The CDR3 coding sequence is TGTGCCAGCAGCCAAGATCGGGGAACAGGGCAGTGGAGATATGGCTACACCTTC. The full variable domain, rest sourced from reference TRBV3-1 and TRBJ1-2, is DTAVSQTPKYLVTQMGNDKSIKCEQNLGHDTMYWYKQDSKKFLKIMFSYNNKELIINETVPNRFSPKSPDKAHLNLHINSLELGDSAVYFCASSQDRGTGQWRYGYTFGSGTRLTVV.

The chain employs TRBV25-1 and TRBJ1-2; D not resolved. The V gene's germline CDR1 is MGHDK and CDR2 SYGVNS. The length of the CDR3 is 13 residues. Trimming shortened V by 5 bases and J by 5 bases, and 12 bases separated the two germline ends. The CDR3 DNA reads TGTGCCAGCAGTCCGGCCGTCGTATATGGCTACACCTTC. It is translated as CASSPAVVYGYTF.

This chain uses TRBV5-1 with TRBJ2-2; D could derive from TRBD1 or TRBD2 (5 bases each). The V and J ends lost 5 bases and 3 bases respectively, with 17 bases between them. Germline CDR1 reads SGHRS; CDR2 reads YFSETQ. The CDR3 sequence is 16 residues long. CDR3 amino acids: CASRVSGTEYTGELFF. The DNA of the CDR3 is TGCGCCAGCAGAGTCTCCGGGACGGAATACACCGGGGAGCTGTTTTTT.

The V and J genes are TRBV29-1 and TRBJ1-2; D possibly corresponds to TRBD1 (5 bases). Germline values: CDR1 SQVTM, CDR2 ANQGSEA. The V and J ends lost 0 bases and 4 bases respectively, with 15 bases between them. This CDR3 is 15 amino acids long. The CDR3 DNA reads TGCAGCGTTGAAGATCAAGGGCAGGGAATCTATGGCTACACCTTC. It codes for CSVEDQGQGIYGYTF.

This clonotype was seen ten or more times. The rearrangement joins TRBV11-2 to TRBJ1-2; D unclear. The ends were cut back, 1 base at V and 0 bases at J, with 6 bases in the middle. This CDR3 has 14 residues. In germline, CDR1 is SGHAT, CDR2 FQNNGV. The CDR3 coding sequence is TGTGCCAGCAGCTTAGGTCCAGCTAACTATGGCTACACCTTC. This gives the protein CASSLGPANYGYTF.

The chain links TRBV6-9 to TRBJ2-3, with a possible D match to TRBD1 (5 bases). Looked up from germline, CDR1 is MNHGY and CDR2 is SVAAGI. There are 16 residues in the CDR3. Trimming cost V 2 bases and J 2 bases, with 14 bases left between them. The CDR3: CASSYQGWGLTDTQYF. The CDR3 nucleotides are TGTGCCAGCAGTTATCAGGGATGGGGCCTCACAGATACGCAGTATTTT.

This CDR3 is CASSQGRGVTEAFF. Written as DNA, the CDR3 is TGTGCCAGCAGCCAGGGCAGGGGGGTCACAGAAGCTTTCTTT. This chain uses TRBV3-1 with TRBJ1-1; TRBD1 matches at 7 bases. Germline trimming cut 3 bases from V and 8 bases from J; bases unmatched to any gene: 9. The CDR3 contains 14 residues. The germline CDR1 and CDR2 sequences are LGHDT and YNNKEL (reference sequence).

The V call is TRBV5-5, the J call TRBJ1-5; the D is unclear. V lost 1 base and J 7 bases, leaving 12 bases between the germline ends. Germline CDR1 SGHKS, CDR2 YYEKEE (reference sequence). The CDR3 contains 14 residues. The CDR3 region has the DNA TGTGCCAGCAGCTTGTTGGAGTGGAACCAGCCCCAGCATTTT. Its translation is CASSLLEWNQPQHF.